This T cell receptor (beta chain) emerged from a study of control samples from healthy donors and cancer patients. The table came from immunoSEQ multiplex PCR; TCRdb's copy has only in-frame clones and leaves some out. Of 150,000 to 200,000 clones in the sample, 90% to 95% were seen once. Germline CDR1 and CDR2: KGHDR and SFDVKD. This CDR3 has 16 residues. Trimming removed 3 bases at V and 0 bases at J, with 11 bases between. The sequence derives from a man in his late teens or twenties in good health. This chain connects TRBV24-1 to TRBJ1-5; D is perhaps TRBD1 (6 bases). The sequenced material came from blood. The CDR3 loop is CATSDPSGDSNQPQHF. The CDR3 DNA reads as TGTGCCACCAGTGATCCGTCAGGGGATAGCAATCAGCCCCAGCATTTT.